This entry lists 31 T cell receptor beta chains sequenced from one sample in a study of T cells in Graves' hyperthyroidism and ophthalmopathy. Researchers took RNA transcripts and amplified the TCR beta CDR3 regions from them. First-round RT-PCR with HTBI primers amplified the TCR CDR3 region. Via MiXCR, TCRdb re-called the multiplex PCR reads, giving one row per CDR3 protein. The sample records around 200,000 distinct CDR3 sequences, around 17% being singletons. Material: blood. All receptors come from a man aged 40-50 years with Graves' hyperthyroidism.

This clonotype has a handful of counts. The chain carries TRBV29-1 and TRBJ2-2; unclear D gene. From germline, CDR1 is SQVTM and CDR2 ANQGSEA. The CDR3 sequence is 14 residues long. The V gene lost 4 bases and the J gene lost 0 bases, with 9 bases spanning the gap. CDR3 loop: CSVGVSSNTGELFF. The CDR3 region has the DNA TGCAGCGTTGGAGTCAGCTCGAACACCGGGGAGCTGTTTTTT.

This clonotype was picked up many times. The chain uses TRBV5-1 and TRBJ2-7; D remains ambiguous. Germline-derived CDR1 and CDR2 are SGHRS and YFSETQ. V lost 0 bases to trimming and J lost 3 bases, with 10 bases between them. The CDR3 has 14 residues. CDR3 bases: TGCGCCAGCAGCTTGGACGGCAGCAGCTACGAGCAGTACTTC. Protein sequence: CASSLDGSSYEQYF. Drawing the rest from reference TRBV5-1 and TRBJ2-7, the complete variable domain is KAGVTQTPRYLIKTRGQQVTLSCSPISGHRSVSWYQQTPGQGLQFLFEYFSETQRNKGNFPGRFSGRQFSNSRSEMNVSTLELGDSALYLCASSLDGSSYEQYFGPGTRLTVT.

This clonotype showed up many times. This rearrangement joins TRBV11-2 to TRBJ1-5; the D is unclear. Germline V gives CDR1 SGHAT, CDR2 FQNNGV. V lost 6 bases and J lost 3, with 12 bases in between. CDR3 size: 14 residues. CDR3 sequence reads: CASSREGNNQPQHF. CDR3 DNA: TGTGCCAGCAGTAGGGAGGGAAACAATCAGCCCCAGCATTTT.

At least ten counts were recorded for this clonotype. The chain uses TRBV18 and TRBJ2-7, with TRBD2 as a possible D gene (6 bases). The CDR3 sequence is 15 residues long. The germline CDR1 and CDR2 sequences are KGHSH and LQKENI. Trimming stripped 5 bases from V and 6 bases from J, with 20 bases between. The chain's CDR3 is CASSYIPGGVGEQYF. The DNA of the CDR3 is TGTGCCAGCTCATACATTCCCGGCGGGGTCGGCGAGCAGTACTTC.

V gene TRBV4-3 combines with J gene TRBJ1-6, with no clear D. CDR3 length: 12 residues. CDR1 LGHNA and CDR2 YSLEER come from the germline V gene. V was cut by 2 bases and J by 14 bases, with 10 bases left in between. DNA for the CDR3: TGCGCCAGCAGCCAATTCCCTGGTTCCCTCCACTTT. Amino acid sequence: CASSQFPGSLHF.

The sample holds many counts of this clonotype. The V call is TRBV28, the J call TRBJ2-4, with D possibly TRBD2 on 6 matching bases. Germline V lookup: CDR1 MDHEN, CDR2 SYDVKM. The CDR3 runs 17 residues. V lost 6 bases, J lost 3 bases, and 21 bases lay in between. The CDR3 bases are TGTGCCAGCAGGGGAAGACAAAGGAGGGAAGGCAAAAACATTCAGTACTTC. Its translation is CASRGRQRREGKNIQYF.

The table lists this clonotype with a few counts. The chain carries TRBV11-2 and TRBJ1-3, with 9 bases identical to TRBD1. The CDR3 sequence is 17 residues long. V shed 4 bases and J 0 bases; nucleotides not matched to a gene: 7. CDR1 is SGHAT, CDR2 FQNNGV, per germline. The CDR3 reads CASSWRGQGSSGNTIYF. CDR3 coding DNA: TGTGCCAGCAGCTGGCGGGGACAGGGAAGCTCTGGAAACACCATATATTTT.

This clonotype appeared many times. J is TRBJ2-5 and V is TRBV30; D ambiguous. CDR1 is GTSNPN and CDR2 is SVGIG in the germline V gene (reference sequence). Between the trimmed V and J ends, which lost 0 bases and 4 bases, there was a span of 15 bases. The CDR3 loop spans 15 amino acids. In DNA, the CDR3 is TGTGCCTGGAGTGTACGGTTAGGGTCTGGAGAGACCCAGTACTTC. It is translated as CAWSVRLGSGETQYF.

The J gene is TRBJ1-1, the V gene TRBV10-3, with TRBD1 as a possible D gene (5 bases). This CDR3 region has 13 residues. Germline-derived CDR1 and CDR2 are ENHRY and SYGVKD. The ends were cut back, 10 bases at V and 0 bases at J, with 12 bases in the middle. The CDR3 nucleotides are TGTGCCACGGGGACGTACATGAACACTGAAGCTTTCTTT. Translating it yields CATGTYMNTEAFF.

This chain connects TRBV2 to TRBJ1-2; TRBD1 matches 7 bases. V dropped 3 bases and J dropped 6; count of bases not matched to a gene: 7. The V gene's germline CDR1 is SNHLY and CDR2 FYNNEI. CDR3 size: 14 residues. Here the CDR3 DNA reads TGTGCCAGCAGTGAGGATCAGGGGGTACATGGCTACACCTTC. Protein sequence: CASSEDQGVHGYTF.

V usage is TRBV7-2 and J usage is TRBJ1-6, with D hard to call. CDR3 length equals 14 residues. The V gene lost 6 bases and the J gene lost 0 bases, with 6 bases spanning the gap. Germline loops: CDR1 SGHTA, CDR2 FQGNSA. The CDR3 DNA reads as TGTGCCAGCAGAAAGAGCTCCTATAATTCACCCCTCCACTTT. Translating it yields CASRKSSYNSPLHF.

This clonotype occurred many times. The gene calls are TRBV7-9 and TRBJ2-3; D could derive from TRBD1 or TRBD2 (6 bases each). Germline V gene data show CDR1 as SEHNR and CDR2 as FQNEAQ (reference sequence). V shed 5 bases and J shed 0 bases, with 15 bases lying between them. The CDR3 spans 16 residues. CDR3 sequence reads: CASSTFGGTSTDTQYF. The CDR3 region has the DNA TGTGCCAGCAGCACTTTCGGGGGCACTAGCACAGATACGCAGTATTTT.

This clonotype was seen many times. Written as DNA, the CDR3 is TGTGCCAGCAGTTTATCGCAGGGGGCCAATGAGCAGTTCTTC. It specifies CASSLSQGANEQFF. The rearrangement links TRBV27 to TRBJ2-1, with 8 bases aligning to TRBD1. Per germline, CDR1 MNHEY and CDR2 SMNVEV (reference sequence). CDR3 size: 14 residues. V was pared by 0 bases and J by 6 bases, with 1 base of the junction left unmatched.

This clonotype occurred many times. The chain carries TRBV5-1 and TRBJ2-7, with 9 bases aligning to TRBD1. The CDR3 consists of 16 residues. V lost 2 bases to trimming and J lost 1 base; unmatched junction nucleotides: 7. Germline V gene data show CDR1 as SGHRS and CDR2 as YFSETQ. CDR3 bases: TGCGCCAGCAGCTTCGGTAGAGGACAGGGGTCCTACGAGCAGTACTTC. Its protein product is CASSFGRGQGSYEQYF.

This clonotype was observed at least ten times. This chain links TRBV5-1 with TRBJ2-1; D might be TRBD1 (5 bases). The length of the CDR3 is 15 residues. In germline, CDR1 is SGHRS, CDR2 YFSETQ. Trimming cost V 1 base and J 5 bases, with 13 bases left between them. CDR3 in DNA: TGCGCCAGCAGCTTGCAATCCAGGGTCGACAATGAGCAGTTCTTC. This translates into CASSLQSRVDNEQFF.

V gene TRBV12-3 or TRBV12-4 combines with J gene TRBJ2-1; TRBD2 aligns across 10 bases. The CDR3 length is 15 residues. V was pared by 5 bases and J by 4 bases, with 5 bases of the junction left unmatched. The DNA of the CDR3 is TGTGCCAGCAGTAGAGCGGGGGGGCGGTACAATGAGCAGTTCTTC. Translated: CASSRAGGRYNEQFF.

This clonotype was seen ten or more times. The rearrangement joins TRBV7-8 to TRBJ2-7; D is possibly TRBD1 (5 bases). Germline CDR1 is SGHVS and CDR2 is FQNEAQ. The CDR3 extends over 14 amino acids. Trimming left V 4 bases short and J 0 bases short, with 10 bases between. The CDR3 sequence: CASSYDSISYEQYF. In nucleotides, the CDR3 is TGTGCCAGCAGCTACGACAGCATCTCCTACGAGCAGTACTTC.

Ten or more counts support this clonotype. The chain recombines TRBV24-1 with TRBJ2-1, with D unresolved. Germline assignment: CDR1 KGHDR and CDR2 SFDVKD. The CDR3 extends over 12 amino acids. Trimming stripped 1 base from V and 8 bases from J, with 5 bases between. The CDR3 region has the DNA TGTGCCACCAGTGATTTAGGGTATGAGCAGTTCTTC. Amino acids: CATSDLGYEQFF.

The sample holds many counts of this clonotype. The rearrangement joins TRBV30 to TRBJ1-4; no firm D call. The V end was cut by 5 bases, the J end by 4 bases, with 11 bases between. Germline lookup yields CDR1 GTSNPN and CDR2 SVGIG (reference sequence). The CDR3 contains 13 residues. The CDR3 bases are TGTGCCTGGGCCGGACTAAATAATGAAAAACTGTTTTTT. Translating gives CAWAGLNNEKLFF.

The rearrangement uses TRBV29-1 and TRBJ1-4; maybe TRBD1 (5 bases). The germline gives CDR1 SQVTM, CDR2 ANQGSEA. CDR3 length: 14 amino acids. The V gene lost 1 base and the J gene lost 6 bases, with 12 bases spanning the gap. CDR3 in amino acids: CSVEGGGRDEKLFF. For the CDR3, the DNA is TGCAGCGTTGAAGGCGGGGGACGGGATGAAAAACTGTTTTTT. The full variable domain, in which reference TRBV29-1 and TRBJ1-4 provide the parts outside the CDR3, is SAVISQKPSRDICQRGTSLTIQCQVDSQVTMMFWYRQQPGQSLTLIATANQGSEATYESGFVIDKFPISRPNLTFSTLTVSNMSPEDSSIYLCSVEGGGRDEKLFFGSGTQLSVL.

In regard to this clonotype: It may be a read error: a sequence one base away is much more abundant. The V gene is TRBV2, the J gene TRBJ1-4; perhaps TRBD1 as D (5 bases). This CDR3 is 13 amino acids long. The germline V gene has CDR1 SNHLY and CDR2 FYNNEI. The CDR3 region has the DNA TGTGCCATCAGTGAAACGAGGGACGAAAAACTGTTTTTT. Translated: CAISETRDEKLFF. The full variable domain, its missing parts supplied by reference TRBV2 and TRBJ1-4, is EPEVTQTPSHQVTQMGQEVILRCVPISNHLYFYWYRQILGQKVEFLVSFYNNEISEKSEIFDDQFSVERPDGSNFTLKIRSTKLEDSAMYFCAISETRDEKLFFGSGTQLSVL.

This clonotype was recorded at least ten times. The chain is built from TRBV5-1 and TRBJ2-7; a weak D match, TRBD1 (5 bases). Germline V gene sequence: CDR1 SGHRS, CDR2 YFSETQ. Between the trimmed V and J ends, which lost 0 bases and 5 bases, there was a span of 12 bases. The CDR3 is 14 amino acids. CDR3 sequence (DNA): TGCGCCAGCAGCTTGGAAAGGGGCTCGGACGAGCAGTACTTC. Amino acids: CASSLERGSDEQYF.

This clonotype was counted many times. The J gene is TRBJ2-7, the V gene TRBV2; D is possibly TRBD2 (6 bases). This CDR3 spans 13 amino acids. V shed 6 bases and J shed 9 bases, with 18 bases lying between them. The germline V gene has CDR1 SNHLY and CDR2 FYNNEI. The CDR3 DNA sequence: TGTGCCAGCAGGAGACGGGACTCCCGAGGGCAGTACTTC. It specifies CASRRRDSRGQYF.

This clonotype was found a few times. V is TRBV5-6 and J is TRBJ1-5, with 7 bases matching TRBD1. Trimming cost V 4 bases and J 6 bases; bases outside gene matches: 4. The CDR3 is made up of 13 amino acids. The V gene's germline CDR1 is SGHDT and CDR2 YYEEEE. CDR3 in amino acids: CASSPGGAQPQHF. The DNA of the CDR3 is TGTGCCAGCAGCCCAGGGGGTGCTCAGCCCCAGCATTTT.

This clonotype came up many times. The chain links TRBV29-1 to TRBJ1-1; D is unresolved. The V end was cut by 6 bases, the J end by 2 bases, with 10 bases between. This CDR3 contains 12 residues. Germline-derived CDR1 and CDR2 are SQVTM and ANQGSEA. CDR3 in DNA: TGCAGCGTCGCCGGACGAAACACTGAAGCTTTCTTT. This encodes CSVAGRNTEAFF.

The genes are TRBV6-1 and TRBJ2-6; D is unresolved. Germline CDR1 is MNHNS and CDR2 is SASEGT. The V end lost 5 bases, the J end lost 1 base, and 6 bases lay between the germline ends. The CDR3 sequence is 14 residues long. The CDR3 bases are TGTGCCAGCAGTATGAGGTCTGGGGCCAACGTCCTGACTTTC. This gives the protein CASSMRSGANVLTF.

The genes are TRBV5-5 and TRBJ2-7, with D uncertain. CDR1 and CDR2 from the germline V gene are SGHKS and YYEKEE (reference sequence). V lost 0 bases and J 3 bases, leaving 16 bases between the germline ends. CDR3 length: 16 amino acids. This chain's CDR3 is CASSLVGSSPLYEQYF. The CDR3 DNA is TGTGCCAGCAGCTTGGTAGGCTCCTCCCCTCTCTACGAGCAGTACTTC.

J is TRBJ2-3 and V is TRBV15; 9 bases are shared with TRBD1. V shed 7 bases and J 3 bases; nucleotides not matched to a gene: 5. Germline loops: CDR1 LNHNV, CDR2 YYDKDF (reference sequence). The CDR3 runs 14 residues. CDR3 residues: CATKGTGWTDTQYF. In DNA, the CDR3 is TGTGCCACCAAAGGGACAGGGTGGACAGATACGCAGTATTTT. Based on the CDR3 plus reference TRBV15 and TRBJ2-3, the full variable domain is DAMVIQNPRYQVTQFGKPVTLSCSQTLNHNVMYWYQQKSSQAPKLLFHYYDKDFNNEADTPDNFQSRRPNTSFCFLDIRSPGLGDTAMYLCATKGTGWTDTQYFGPGTRLTVL.

In this sample, this clonotype turned up many times. The chain is built from TRBV30 and TRBJ1-5; D ambiguous. The CDR3 runs 15 residues. Germline V gives CDR1 GTSNPN, CDR2 SVGIG (reference sequence). The ends were cut back, 0 bases at V and 4 bases at J, with 13 bases in the middle. The CDR3 nucleotides are TGTGCCTGGAGTGTACGGCGGGGTTCAAATCAGCCCCAGCATTTT. Protein: CAWSVRRGSNQPQHF. Drawing the rest from reference TRBV30 and TRBJ1-5, the complete variable domain is SQTIHQWPATLVQPVGSPLSLECTVEGTSNPNLYWYRQAAGRGLQLLFYSVGIGQISSEVPQNLSASRPQDRQFILSSKKLLLSDSGFYLCAWSVRRGSNQPQHFGDGTRLSIL.

The table lists this clonotype with many counts. This rearrangement joins TRBV11-1 to TRBJ1-1; D might be TRBD1 (6 bases). The CDR3 is made up of 14 amino acids. Germline V gene lookup returns CDR1 SGHAT and CDR2 FQDESV (reference sequence). The V gene lost 3 bases and the J gene lost 5 bases, with 13 bases spanning the gap. Here the CDR3 reads CASSFGGQETEAFF. The CDR3 nucleotides are TGTGCCAGCAGCTTTGGGGGCCAGGAGACTGAAGCTTTCTTT.

This clonotype was seen many times. The chain has TRBV7-2 and TRBJ1-1, with D possibly being TRBD1 (6 bases). The germline CDR1 and CDR2 sequences are SGHTA and FQGNSA. Trimming took 6 bases from V and 10 from J, leaving 18 bases between them. This CDR3 region has 13 residues. DNA for the CDR3: TGTGCCAGCAGTCGAACACCAGGGACAACAGCTTTCTTT. Protein: CASSRTPGTTAFF.